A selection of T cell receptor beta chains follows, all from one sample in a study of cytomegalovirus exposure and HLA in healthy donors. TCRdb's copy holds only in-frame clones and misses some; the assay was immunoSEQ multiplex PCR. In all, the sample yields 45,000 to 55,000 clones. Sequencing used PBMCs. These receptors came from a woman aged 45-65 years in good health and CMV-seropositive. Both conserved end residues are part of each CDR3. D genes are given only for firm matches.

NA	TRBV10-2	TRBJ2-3	CASSLNPSTDTQYF	TGCGCCAGCAGTCTAAATCCTAGCACAGATACGCAGTATTTT
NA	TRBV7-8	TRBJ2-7	CASSLPGVYHEQYF	TGTGCCAGCAGCTTACCAGGGGTGTACCACGAGCAGTACTTC
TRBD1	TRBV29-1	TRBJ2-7	CSAVDRAYEQYF	TGCAGCGCTGTGGACAGGGCCTACGAGCAGTACTTC
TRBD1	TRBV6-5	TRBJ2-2	CASRWTGSGELFF	TGTGCCAGCAGATGGACAGGGTCCGGGGAGCTGTTTTTT
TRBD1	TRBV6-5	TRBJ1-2	CASSYSRQGVYGYTF	TGTGCCAGCAGTTACTCACGACAGGGGGTGTATGGCTACACCTTC
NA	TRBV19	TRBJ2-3	CASSPTGSTDTQYF	TGTGCCAGTAGTCCGACTGGGAGCACAGATACGCAGTATTTT
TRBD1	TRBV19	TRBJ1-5	CASSPTGVGNQPQHF	TGTGCCAGTAGCCCCACAGGGGTGGGCAATCAGCCCCAGCATTTT
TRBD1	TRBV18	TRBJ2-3	CASSVSGQGTDTQYF	TGTGCCAGCTCTGTGTCGGGACAGGGCACAGATACGCAGTATTTT
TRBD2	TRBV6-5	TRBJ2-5	CASSRLAQSETQYF	TGTGCCAGCAGTCGACTAGCGCAATCAGAGACCCAGTACTTC
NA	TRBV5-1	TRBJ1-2	CASSLVAGDPGYTF	TGCGCCAGCAGCTTGGTGGCAGGGGATCCTGGCTACACCTTC
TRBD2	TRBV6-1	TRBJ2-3	CASSENIAGGNTDTQYF	TGTGCCAGCAGTGAAAATATAGCGGGGGGGAACACAGATACGCAGTATTTT
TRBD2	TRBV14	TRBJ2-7	CASSPTSGGEQYF	TGTGCCAGCAGCCCGACTTCCGGGGGGGAGCAGTACTTC
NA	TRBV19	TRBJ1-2	CASRGRNYGYTF	TGTGCCAGTAGGGGGAGGAACTATGGCTACACCTTC
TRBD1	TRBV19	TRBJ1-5	CASSIDMSGQGNQPQHF	TGTGCCAGTAGTATAGATATGTCGGGACAGGGGAATCAGCCCCAGCATTTT
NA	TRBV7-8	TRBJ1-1	CASSWGGWNTEAFF	TGTGCCAGCAGCTGGGGGGGTTGGAACACTGAAGCTTTCTTT
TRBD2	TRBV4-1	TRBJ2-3	CASSQVPLAGAGDTQYF	TGCGCCAGCAGCCAAGTCCCACTAGCGGGAGCTGGAGATACGCAGTATTTT
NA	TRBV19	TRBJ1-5	CASSITTGPGNQPQHF	TGTGCCAGTAGTATCACCACGGGCCCAGGGAATCAGCCCCAGCATTTT
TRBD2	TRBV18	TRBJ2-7	CASSPGTSGGAGSAEQYF	TGTGCCAGCTCACCCGGGACTAGCGGGGGGGCAGGATCTGCCGAGCAGTACTTC
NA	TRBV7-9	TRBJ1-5	CASSLSIGAQQPQHF	TGTGCCAGCAGCTTATCCATAGGGGCGCAACAGCCCCAGCATTTT
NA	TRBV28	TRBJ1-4	CASTGEGRSEKLFF	TGTGCCAGCACTGGGGAGGGACGGAGTGAAAAACTGTTTTTT
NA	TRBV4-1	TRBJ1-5	CASSQGWGENQPQHF	TGCGCCAGCAGCCAAGGGTGGGGCGAGAATCAGCCCCAGCATTTT
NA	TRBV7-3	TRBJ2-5	CASSLRVESKTQYF	TGTGCCAGCAGCTTACGGGTCGAAAGCAAGACCCAGTACTTC
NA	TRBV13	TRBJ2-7	CASSHRRGSSYEQYF	TGTGCCAGCAGCCATAGACGAGGGAGCTCCTACGAGCAGTACTTC
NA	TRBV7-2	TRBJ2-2	CASSFNRGTGELFF	TGTGCCAGCAGCTTTAATCGGGGGACCGGGGAGCTGTTTTTT
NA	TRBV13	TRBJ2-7	CASSLGSQSWSYEQYF	TGTGCCAGCAGCTTAGGATCACAATCTTGGTCCTACGAGCAGTACTTC
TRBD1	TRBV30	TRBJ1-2	CAWWGQGARGYTF	TGTGCCTGGTGGGGACAGGGGGCGAGGGGCTACACCTTC
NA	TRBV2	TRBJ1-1	CASPAREGMNTEAFF	TGTGCCAGTCCGGCCAGGGAGGGCATGAACACTGAAGCTTTCTTT
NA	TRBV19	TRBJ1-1	CASSMVVLRTEAFF	TGTGCCAGTAGTATGGTGGTTTTGAGGACTGAAGCTTTCTTT
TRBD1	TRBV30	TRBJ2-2	CAWRTGPNTGELFF	TGTGCCTGGAGGACAGGGCCGAACACCGGGGAGCTGTTTTTT
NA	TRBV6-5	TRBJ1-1	CASSSRTEAFF	TGTGCCAGCAGTTCCAGGACTGAAGCTTTCTTT
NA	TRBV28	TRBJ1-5	CASSLGQVGNQPQHF	TGTGCCAGCAGTTTAGGGCAGGTGGGCAATCAGCCCCAGCATTTT
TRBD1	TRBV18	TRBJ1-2	CASSSTGVLNYGYTF	TGTGCCAGCTCATCAACAGGGGTTCTCAACTATGGCTACACCTTC
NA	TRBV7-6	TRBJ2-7	CASSQTTDHEQYF	TGTGCCAGCAGCCAAACGACAGACCACGAGCAGTACTTC
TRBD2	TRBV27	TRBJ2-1	CASSAAGTRGLNEQFF	TGTGCCAGCAGTGCCGCGGGGACTAGAGGGCTAAATGAGCAGTTCTTC
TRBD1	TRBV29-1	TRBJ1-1	CSANRGMDAEAFF	TGCAGCGCAAACAGGGGGATGGACGCTGAAGCTTTCTTT
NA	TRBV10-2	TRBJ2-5	CASLRGLEETQYF	TGCGCCAGCCTCCGGGGGTTGGAAGAGACCCAGTACTTC
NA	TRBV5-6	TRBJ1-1	CASSLFSGHANTEAFF	TGTGCCAGCAGCTTGTTTTCCGGACACGCGAACACTGAAGCTTTCTTT
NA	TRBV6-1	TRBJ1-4	CASSSNRAPNEKLFF	TGTGCCAGCAGCAGTAACAGGGCTCCTAATGAAAAACTGTTTTTT
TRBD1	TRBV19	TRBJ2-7	CASSPWDRVSEQYF	TGTGCCAGTAGCCCGTGGGACAGGGTCTCCGAGCAGTACTTC
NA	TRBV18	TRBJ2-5	CASSLDSGETQYF	TGTGCCAGCTCACTGGACAGTGGGGAGACCCAGTACTTC
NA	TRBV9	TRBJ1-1	CASSASGGTNTEAFF	TGTGCCAGCAGCGCATCCGGGGGAACAAACACTGAAGCTTTCTTT
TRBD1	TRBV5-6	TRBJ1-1	CASSPTGTATTEAFF	TGTGCCAGCAGCCCGACCGGGACAGCCACCACTGAAGCTTTCTTT
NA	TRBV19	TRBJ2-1	CASKNRDSYNEQFF	TGTGCCAGTAAGAACAGGGATTCCTACAATGAGCAGTTCTTC
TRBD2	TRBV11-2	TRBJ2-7	CASSSFSGRAFEQYF	TGTGCCAGCAGCTCATTTAGCGGGAGGGCCTTCGAGCAGTACTTC
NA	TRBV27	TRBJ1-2	CASSLGAFHYGYTF	TGTGCCAGCAGTTTAGGGGCTTTCCACTATGGCTACACCTTC
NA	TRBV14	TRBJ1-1	CASSPYDRMNTEAFF	TGTGCCAGCAGCCCATATGACAGAATGAACACTGAAGCTTTCTTT
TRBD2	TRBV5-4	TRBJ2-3	CASSLRWTSGRAGSTDTQYF	TGTGCCAGCAGCTTGAGGTGGACTAGCGGGAGGGCAGGGAGCACAGATACGCAGTATTTT
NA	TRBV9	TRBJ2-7	CASSGRGGEQYF	TGTGCCAGCAGCGGAAGGGGTGGCGAGCAGTACTTC
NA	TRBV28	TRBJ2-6	CASSSPGRTGANVLTF	TGTGCCAGCAGCTCCCCGGGGAGGACTGGGGCCAACGTCCTGACTTTC
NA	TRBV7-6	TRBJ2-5	CASSPVTGRETQYF	TGTGCCAGCAGCCCTGTGACAGGAAGGGAGACCCAGTACTTC
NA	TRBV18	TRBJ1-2	CASSPQLPYGYTF	TGTGCCAGCTCACCACAGCTGCCCTATGGCTACACCTTC
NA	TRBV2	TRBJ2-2	CASSEAEAGTGELFF	TGTGCCAGCAGTGAAGCGGAGGCGGGGACCGGGGAGCTGTTTTTT